One sample yielded the 3 T cell receptor beta chains listed below, sequenced in a study of blood T cell repertoires in COVID-19. Some clones are missing from TCRdb's copy, which holds only in-frame ones; the method was immunoSEQ multiplex PCR. The table has around 200,000 clones, around nine tenths seen once; the top ten hold about 2.6%. The sequenced sample consisted of peripheral blood. The source of these receptors is a man in his forties with active or convalescent COVID-19.

The chain links TRBV3-1 (or the pseudogene TRBV3-2) to TRBJ1-6, with a tentative D call TRBD1 (5 bases). CDR3 length: 13 amino acids. V was cut by 4 bases and J by 7 bases, with 8 bases left in between. In germline, CDR1 is LGHDT, CDR2 YNNKEL (reference sequence). The CDR3: CASSPRQNSPLHF. The CDR3 nucleotides are TGTGCCAGCAGCCCTCGACAGAATTCACCCCTCCACTTT.

The chain recombines TRBV30 with TRBJ1-5; TRBD1 agrees at 10 bases. The CDR3 totals 17 residues. Looked up from germline, CDR1 is GTSNPN and CDR2 is SVGIG (reference sequence). The ends lost 3 bases at V and 4 bases at J; junction bases unmatched: 12. CDR3 coding DNA: TGTGCCTGGAGCAAAGCCTGGGACAGGGGATTTAATCAGCCCCAGCATTTT. Translated: CAWSKAWDRGFNQPQHF.

V and J are TRBV7-6 and TRBJ1-1; 10 bases fit TRBD1. Germline CDR1 SGHVS, CDR2 FNYEAQ. The CDR3 consists of 18 residues. With 6 bases clipped from V and 6 bases from J, the junction kept 19 bases outside the gene matches. The DNA for the CDR3 is TGTGCCAGCAGTTTCCTGATGCCGGGACAGGGGAGTAACGCTGAAGCTTTCTTT. Amino acid sequence: CASSFLMPGQGSNAEAFF.